This T cell receptor beta chain was recorded in a study of blood T cell repertoires in COVID-19. At the level of the study: COVID-19 samples, acute and convalescent, were from the United States, Italy and Spain. Nucleic acid was either cDNA or gDNA, and it came from T cells, B-cell-depleted T cells, or PBMCs.

Authors' methods: Using reference gene primer amplification, nucleated cell counts were estimated. Sequenced by immunoSEQ multiplex PCR; TCRdb stores in-frame clones only, minus some. The D gene and trimming were derived from the DNA, and the V and J assignments and clone size from that table. Among a few hundred thousand clones, more than 80% were seen once, and the ten largest hold over 2%. V was cut by 1 base and J by 1 base, with 16 bases left in between. Germline CDR1 and CDR2: GTSNPN and SVGIG (reference sequence). CDR3 size: 16 residues. V usage is TRBV30 and J usage is TRBJ1-1; D ambiguous. Input material: peripheral blood. The TCR was taken from a man aged 25-40 years who had recovered from COVID-19. This chain's CDR3 is CAWSEPRRATNTEAFF. The CDR3 DNA reads TGTGCCTGGAGTGAGCCAAGGAGGGCGACGAACACTGAAGCTTTCTTT.